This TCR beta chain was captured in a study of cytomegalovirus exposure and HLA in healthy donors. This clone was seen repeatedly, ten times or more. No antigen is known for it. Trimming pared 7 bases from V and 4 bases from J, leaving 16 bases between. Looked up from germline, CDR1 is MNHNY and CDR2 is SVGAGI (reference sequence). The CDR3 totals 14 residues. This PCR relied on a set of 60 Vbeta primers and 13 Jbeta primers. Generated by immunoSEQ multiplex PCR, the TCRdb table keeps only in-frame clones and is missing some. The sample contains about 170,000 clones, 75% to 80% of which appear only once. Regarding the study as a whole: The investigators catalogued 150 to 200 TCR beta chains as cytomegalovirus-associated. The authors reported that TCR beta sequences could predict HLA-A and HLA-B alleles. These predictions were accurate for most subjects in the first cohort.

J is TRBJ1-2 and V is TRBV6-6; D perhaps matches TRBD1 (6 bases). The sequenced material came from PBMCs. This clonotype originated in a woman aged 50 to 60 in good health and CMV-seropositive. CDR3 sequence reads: CASTLGAAVYGYTF. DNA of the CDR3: TGTGCCAGCACCCTGGGGGCAGCCGTCTATGGCTACACCTTC.